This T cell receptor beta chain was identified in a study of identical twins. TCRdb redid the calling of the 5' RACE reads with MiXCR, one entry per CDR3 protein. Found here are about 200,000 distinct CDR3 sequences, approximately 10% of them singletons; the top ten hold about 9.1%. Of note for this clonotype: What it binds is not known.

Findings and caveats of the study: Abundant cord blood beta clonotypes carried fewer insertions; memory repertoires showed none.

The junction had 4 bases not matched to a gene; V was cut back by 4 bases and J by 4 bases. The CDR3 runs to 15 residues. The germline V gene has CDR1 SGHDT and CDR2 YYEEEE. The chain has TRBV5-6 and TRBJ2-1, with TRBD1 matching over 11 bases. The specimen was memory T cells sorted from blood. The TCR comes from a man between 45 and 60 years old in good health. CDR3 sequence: CASSAGTGGYNEQFF. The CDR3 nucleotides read TGTGCCAGCAGCGCCGGGACAGGGGGGTACAATGAGCAGTTCTTC.